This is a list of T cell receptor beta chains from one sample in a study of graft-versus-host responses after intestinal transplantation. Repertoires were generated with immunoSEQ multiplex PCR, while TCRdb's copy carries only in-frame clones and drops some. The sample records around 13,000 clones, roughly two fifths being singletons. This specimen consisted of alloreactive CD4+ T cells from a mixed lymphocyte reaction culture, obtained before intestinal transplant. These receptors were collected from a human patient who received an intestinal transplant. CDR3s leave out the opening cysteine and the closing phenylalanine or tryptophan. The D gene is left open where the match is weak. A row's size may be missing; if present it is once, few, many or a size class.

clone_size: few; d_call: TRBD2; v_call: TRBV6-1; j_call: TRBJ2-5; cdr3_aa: AAGGKLPQETQY
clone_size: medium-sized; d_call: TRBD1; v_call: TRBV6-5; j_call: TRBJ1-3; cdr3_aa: ASSPTGAGNTIY
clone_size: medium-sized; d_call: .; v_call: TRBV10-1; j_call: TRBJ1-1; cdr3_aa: ASSVRGGTEAF
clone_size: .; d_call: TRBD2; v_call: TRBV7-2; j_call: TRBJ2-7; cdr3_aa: ASSRTSVSGSYEQY
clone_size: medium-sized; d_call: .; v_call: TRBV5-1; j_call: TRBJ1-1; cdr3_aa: ASSLEGVNTEAF
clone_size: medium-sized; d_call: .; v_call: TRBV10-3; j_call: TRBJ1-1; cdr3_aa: AISNRVSTEAF
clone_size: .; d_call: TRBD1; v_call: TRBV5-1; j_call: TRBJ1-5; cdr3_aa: ASSLTGDAQPQH
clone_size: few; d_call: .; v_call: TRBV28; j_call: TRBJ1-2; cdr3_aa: ASSPPDRFYGYT
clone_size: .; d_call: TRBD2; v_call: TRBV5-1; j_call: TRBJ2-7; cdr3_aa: ASSLEGGGAREQY
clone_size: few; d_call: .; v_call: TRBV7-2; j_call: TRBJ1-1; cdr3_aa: ASSLMQGGTEAF
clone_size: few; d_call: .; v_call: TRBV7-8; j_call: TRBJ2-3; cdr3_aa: ASSLGAGDTQY
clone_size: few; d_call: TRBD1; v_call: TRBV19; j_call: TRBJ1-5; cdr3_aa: ASSMTGGYQPQH
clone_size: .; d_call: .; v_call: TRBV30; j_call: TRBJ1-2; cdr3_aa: AWSGQASRNYGYT
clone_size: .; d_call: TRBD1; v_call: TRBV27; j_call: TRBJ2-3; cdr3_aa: ASSLLGQGADTQY
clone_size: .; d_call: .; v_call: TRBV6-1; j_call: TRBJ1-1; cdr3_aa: ASSTTVPNTEAF
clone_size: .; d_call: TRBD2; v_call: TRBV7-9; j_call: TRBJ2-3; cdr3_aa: ASDPGTSGDTQY
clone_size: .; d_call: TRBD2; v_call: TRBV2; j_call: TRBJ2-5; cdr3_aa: ASSEGLAEQETQY
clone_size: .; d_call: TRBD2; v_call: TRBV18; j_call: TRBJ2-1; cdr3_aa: ASSPWTSGGAGNEQF
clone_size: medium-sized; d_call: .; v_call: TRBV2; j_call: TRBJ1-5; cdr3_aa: ASSRDSNQPQH
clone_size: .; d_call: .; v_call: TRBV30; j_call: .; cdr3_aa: AWSVLASRSYEQY
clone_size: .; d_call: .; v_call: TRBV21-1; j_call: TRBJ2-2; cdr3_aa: ASRDRTQNQNTGELF
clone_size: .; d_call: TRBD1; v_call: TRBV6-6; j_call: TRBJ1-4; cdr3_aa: ASSSGTGAEKLF
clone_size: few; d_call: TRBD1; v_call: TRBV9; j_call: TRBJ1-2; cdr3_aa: ASSPTGGYHGYT
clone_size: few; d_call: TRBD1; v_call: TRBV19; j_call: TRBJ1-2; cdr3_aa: ASSIAGGGRIYGYT
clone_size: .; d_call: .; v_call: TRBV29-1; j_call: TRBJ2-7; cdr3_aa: SAHGAASYEQY
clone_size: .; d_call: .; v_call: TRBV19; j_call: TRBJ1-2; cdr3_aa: ASSDARTTPSDGYT
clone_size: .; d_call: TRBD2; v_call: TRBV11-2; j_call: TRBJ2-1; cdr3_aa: ASSPRTSEGGNEQF
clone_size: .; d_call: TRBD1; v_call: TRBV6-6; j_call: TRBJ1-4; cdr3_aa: ASSDGTATNEKLF
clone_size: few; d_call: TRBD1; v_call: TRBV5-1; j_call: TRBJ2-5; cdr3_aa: ASSLLRDRGSETQY
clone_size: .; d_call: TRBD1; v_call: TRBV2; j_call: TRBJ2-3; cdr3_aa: ASREQGVEIDTQY
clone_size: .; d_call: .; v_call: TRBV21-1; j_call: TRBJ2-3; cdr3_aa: ASSKIERGTDTQY
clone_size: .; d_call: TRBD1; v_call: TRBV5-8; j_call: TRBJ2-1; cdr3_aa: ASSLLSPGQGGSEQF
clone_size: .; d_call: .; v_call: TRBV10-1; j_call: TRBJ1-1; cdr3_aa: ASSDSGQKAF
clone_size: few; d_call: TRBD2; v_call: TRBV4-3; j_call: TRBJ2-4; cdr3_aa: ASSQDLGLAGGQNIQY
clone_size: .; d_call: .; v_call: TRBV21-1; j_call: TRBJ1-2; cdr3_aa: ASSLSQGLSPYT
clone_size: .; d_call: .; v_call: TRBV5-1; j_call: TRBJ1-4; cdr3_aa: ASSLGSSTPEKLF
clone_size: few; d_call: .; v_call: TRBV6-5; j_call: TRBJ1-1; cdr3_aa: ASSYSRRANAEAF
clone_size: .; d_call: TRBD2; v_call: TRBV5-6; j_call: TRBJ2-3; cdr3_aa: ASSSGLAADTQY
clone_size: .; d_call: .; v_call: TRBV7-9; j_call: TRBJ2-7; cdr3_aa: ASSETDEQY
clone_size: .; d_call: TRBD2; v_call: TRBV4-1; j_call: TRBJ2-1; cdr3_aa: ASSHPASGAYNEQF
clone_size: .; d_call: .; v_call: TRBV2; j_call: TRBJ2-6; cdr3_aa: ASSEFSPVLSGANVLT
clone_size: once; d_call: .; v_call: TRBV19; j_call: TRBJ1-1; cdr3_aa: ASSVTHFSAAF
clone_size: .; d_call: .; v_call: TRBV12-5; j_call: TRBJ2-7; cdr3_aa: ASGFGTRPYEQY
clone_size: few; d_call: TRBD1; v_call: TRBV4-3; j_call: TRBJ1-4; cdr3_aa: ASSHVTGQGNEKLF
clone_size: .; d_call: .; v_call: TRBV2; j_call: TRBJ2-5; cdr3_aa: ASSEASRETQY
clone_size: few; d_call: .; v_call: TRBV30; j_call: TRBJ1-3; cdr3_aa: AWSVLSGNTIY
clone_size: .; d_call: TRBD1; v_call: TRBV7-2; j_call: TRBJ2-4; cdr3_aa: ASSSSGTVAKNIQY
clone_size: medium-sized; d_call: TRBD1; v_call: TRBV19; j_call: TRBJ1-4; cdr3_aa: ASSKGQGGEKLF
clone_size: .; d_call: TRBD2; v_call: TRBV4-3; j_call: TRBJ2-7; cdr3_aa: ASSRLLAGGYEQY
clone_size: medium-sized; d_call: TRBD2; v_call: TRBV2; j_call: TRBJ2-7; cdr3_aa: ASSGNRLAGTYEQY
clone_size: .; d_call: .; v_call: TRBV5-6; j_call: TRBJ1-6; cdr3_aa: ASSRRGTANSPLH